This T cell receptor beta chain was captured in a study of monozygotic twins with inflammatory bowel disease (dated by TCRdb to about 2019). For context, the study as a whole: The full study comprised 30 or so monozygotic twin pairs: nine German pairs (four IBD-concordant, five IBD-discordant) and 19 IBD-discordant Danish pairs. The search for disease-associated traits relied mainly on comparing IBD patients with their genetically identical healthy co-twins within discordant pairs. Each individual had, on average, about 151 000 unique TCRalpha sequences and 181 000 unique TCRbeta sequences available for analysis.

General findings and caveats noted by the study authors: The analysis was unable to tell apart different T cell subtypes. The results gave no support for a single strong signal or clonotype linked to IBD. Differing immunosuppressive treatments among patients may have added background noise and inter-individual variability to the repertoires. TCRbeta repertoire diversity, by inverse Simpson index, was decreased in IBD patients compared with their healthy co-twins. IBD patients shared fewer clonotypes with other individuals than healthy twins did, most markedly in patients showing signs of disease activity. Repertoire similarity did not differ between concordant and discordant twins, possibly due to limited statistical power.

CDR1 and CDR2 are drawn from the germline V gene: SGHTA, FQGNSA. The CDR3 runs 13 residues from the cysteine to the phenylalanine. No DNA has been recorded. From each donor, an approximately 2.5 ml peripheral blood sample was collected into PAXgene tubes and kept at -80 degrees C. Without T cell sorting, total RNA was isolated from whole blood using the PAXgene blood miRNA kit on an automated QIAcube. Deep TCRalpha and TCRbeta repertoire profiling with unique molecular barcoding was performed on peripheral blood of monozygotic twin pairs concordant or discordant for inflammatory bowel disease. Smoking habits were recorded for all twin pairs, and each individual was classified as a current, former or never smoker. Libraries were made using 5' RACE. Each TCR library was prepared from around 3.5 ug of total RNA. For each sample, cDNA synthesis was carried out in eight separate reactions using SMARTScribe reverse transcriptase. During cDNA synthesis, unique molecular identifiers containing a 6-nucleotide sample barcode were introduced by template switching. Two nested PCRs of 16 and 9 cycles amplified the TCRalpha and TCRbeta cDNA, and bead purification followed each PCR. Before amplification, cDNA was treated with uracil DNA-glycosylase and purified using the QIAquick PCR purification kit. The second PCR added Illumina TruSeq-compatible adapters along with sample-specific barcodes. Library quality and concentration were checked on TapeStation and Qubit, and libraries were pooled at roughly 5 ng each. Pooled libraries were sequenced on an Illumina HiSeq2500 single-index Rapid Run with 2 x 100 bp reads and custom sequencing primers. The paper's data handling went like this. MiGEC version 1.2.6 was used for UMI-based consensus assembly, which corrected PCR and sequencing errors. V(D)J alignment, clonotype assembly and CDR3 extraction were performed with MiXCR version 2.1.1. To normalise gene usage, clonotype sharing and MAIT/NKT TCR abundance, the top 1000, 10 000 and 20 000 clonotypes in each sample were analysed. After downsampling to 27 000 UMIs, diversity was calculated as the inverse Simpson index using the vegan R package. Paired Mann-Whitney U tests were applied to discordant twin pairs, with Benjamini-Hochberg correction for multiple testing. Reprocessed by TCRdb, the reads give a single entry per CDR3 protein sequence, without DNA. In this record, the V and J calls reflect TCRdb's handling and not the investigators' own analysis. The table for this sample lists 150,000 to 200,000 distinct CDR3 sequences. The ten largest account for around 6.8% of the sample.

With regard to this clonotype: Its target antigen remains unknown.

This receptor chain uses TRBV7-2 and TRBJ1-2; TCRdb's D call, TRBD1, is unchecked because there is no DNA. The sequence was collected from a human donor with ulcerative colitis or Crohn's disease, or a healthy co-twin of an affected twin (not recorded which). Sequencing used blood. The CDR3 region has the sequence CASVLQGAYGYTF.